The 22 T cell receptor beta chains in this list originate from one sample, sequenced in a study of neurological immune-mediated disorders. MiXCR was run by TCRdb on the 5' RACE reads, yielding one entry per CDR3 protein. Among under 70,000 distinct CDR3 sequences listed, roughly 3.3% were seen once. The sequencing sample was made of PBMCs. These TCRs come from a woman aged 25 to 39 with multiple sclerosis.

This clonotype was recorded many times. The chain uses TRBV28 and TRBJ1-2, with D uncertain. The germline V and J ends were trimmed by 10 bases and 0 bases, with 15 bases remaining between them. CDR3 length: 14 residues. From germline, CDR1 is MDHEN and CDR2 SYDVKM. CDR3 bases: TGTGCCACCTTGGAGTCAGGCGCTAACTATGGCTACACCTTC. Its translation: CATLESGANYGYTF.

This clonotype was found a few times. As DNA, the CDR3 is TGCGCCAGCAGTTCGGGACCGTCAGGCGACGAAAAACTGTTTTTT. It specifies CASSSGPSGDEKLFF. The genes are TRBV5-1 and TRBJ1-4; possibly TRBD1 for D (5 bases). The V gene lost 5 bases and the J gene lost 8 bases, with 19 bases spanning the gap. Per the germline V gene, CDR1 is SGHRS and CDR2 is YFSETQ. CDR3 length: 15 residues.

This clonotype has only a few counts. V and J are TRBV5-1 and TRBJ2-3; D perhaps matches TRBD2 (6 bases). In germline, CDR1 is SGHRS, CDR2 YFSETQ. Trimming cost V 4 bases and J 4 bases, with 16 bases left between them. This CDR3 has 15 amino acids. CDR3 bases: TGCGCCAGCAGCCAGGGACTCCGGGTGTCAGATACGCAGTATTTT. It yields the protein CASSQGLRVSDTQYF. The full variable domain, rest sourced from reference TRBV5-1 and TRBJ2-3, is KAGVTQTPRYLIKTRGQQVTLSCSPISGHRSVSWYQQTPGQGLQFLFEYFSETQRNKGNFPGRFSGRQFSNSRSEMNVSTLELGDSALYLCASSQGLRVSDTQYFGPGTRLTVL.

Comment on this clonotype: One end of the junction varies from germline; a read error may be responsible. V is TRBV5-1 and J is TRBJ1-5; unclear D gene. The CDR3 has 13 residues. Germline V CDR1 and CDR2: SGHRS, YFSETQ. CDR3 coding DNA: TGCGCCAGCAGCTTGATAGCGGGCACGGCCCAGAATTTT. It specifies CASSLIAGTAQNF.

This clonotype came up many times. The chain joins TRBV28 to TRBJ1-1; no clear D gene. Per the germline V gene, CDR1 is MDHEN and CDR2 is SYDVKM. CDR3 length: 10 amino acids. The ends were cut back, 9 bases at V and 8 bases at J, with 10 bases in the middle. The CDR3 sequence: CASATVEAFF. The CDR3 DNA sequence: TGTGCCAGTGCCACAGTGGAAGCTTTCTTT.

Ten or more counts support this clonotype. This chain connects TRBV5-1 to TRBJ1-1; D gene ambiguous. CDR3 size: 17 residues. Trimming left V 0 bases short and J 0 bases short, with 15 bases between. Germline CDR1 and CDR2: SGHRS and YFSETQ. The CDR3 DNA is TGCGCCAGCAGCTTGGGACTCACCTCCGGTTTGAACACTGAAGCTTTCTTT. Amino acids: CASSLGLTSGLNTEAFF. The variable domain in full, completed from reference TRBV5-1 and TRBJ1-1, reads KAGVTQTPRYLIKTRGQQVTLSCSPISGHRSVSWYQQTPGQGLQFLFEYFSETQRNKGNFPGRFSGRQFSNSRSEMNVSTLELGDSALYLCASSLGLTSGLNTEAFFGQGTRLTVV.

This clonotype was counted ten times or more. V gene TRBV7-2 combines with J gene TRBJ2-1, with 7 bases matching TRBD1. The CDR3 spans 16 residues. Germline lookup yields CDR1 SGHTA and CDR2 FQGNSA. The V and J ends lost 5 bases and 4 bases, in that order; junction bases with no gene match: 11. The CDR3 coding sequence is TGTGCCAGCAGCCCCCTCCGGGACAGACTATACAATGAGCAGTTCTTC. Its translation: CASSPLRDRLYNEQFF.

Ten or more counts support this clonotype. The chain recombines TRBV5-1 with TRBJ2-7; 11 nucleotides agree with TRBD1. Germline values: CDR1 SGHRS, CDR2 YFSETQ. This CDR3 has 15 residues. With 4 bases clipped from V and 6 bases from J, the junction kept 9 bases outside the gene matches. CDR3 DNA sequence: TGCGCCAGCAGCACGGGGACAGGGGGTCGACGCGAGCAGTACTTC. This encodes CASSTGTGGRREQYF.

At least ten counts were recorded for this clonotype. The chain links TRBV9 to TRBJ2-7; TRBD2 might be the D (6 bases). This CDR3 contains 13 residues. Trimming stripped 4 bases from V and 5 bases from J, with 13 bases between. The V gene's germline CDR1 is SGDLS and CDR2 YYNGEE. CDR3 residues: CASSLKEGHEQYF. CDR3 nucleotides: TGTGCCAGCAGCCTAAAGGAGGGCCACGAGCAGTACTTC.

The sample holds many counts of this clonotype. The chain recombines TRBV6-1 with TRBJ1-2; no definite D call. Germline V gene data show CDR1 as MNHNS and CDR2 as SASEGT. The CDR3 is 12 amino acids. The V and J ends lost 1 base and 5 bases respectively, with 5 bases between them. CDR3 bases: TGTGCCAGCAGTGAAGGGGTTTATGGCTACACCTTC. This translates into CASSEGVYGYTF.

Many counts were recorded for this clonotype. Here the CDR3 DNA reads TGCGCCAGCAGCTCCCAAGGGGGGGATGAGCAGTTCTTC. Amino acids: CASSSQGGDEQFF. The genes are TRBV5-1 and TRBJ2-1, with a possible D match to TRBD2 (7 bases). Per germline, CDR1 SGHRS and CDR2 YFSETQ. Trimming removed 3 bases from V and 8 bases from J, with 12 bases in between. The length of the CDR3 is 13 residues.

This clonotype has ten or more counts. The V call is TRBV27, the J call TRBJ1-2; a weak D match, TRBD1 (5 bases). The CDR3 extends over 13 amino acids. Trimming removed 6 bases at V and 8 bases at J, with 16 bases between. Germline lookup yields CDR1 MNHEY and CDR2 SMNVEV (reference sequence). The CDR3 DNA follows: TGTGCCAGCAGACCCCCCGGGACGCAAGGCTACACCTTC. The encoded protein is CASRPPGTQGYTF.

The sample holds many counts of this clonotype. The chain carries TRBV20-1 and TRBJ2-1; 7 positions match TRBD2. The CDR3 has 13 residues. The ends lost 5 bases at V and 5 bases at J; junction bases unmatched: 6. Germline V gene lookup returns CDR1 DFQATT and CDR2 SNEGSKA (reference sequence). The CDR3 DNA reads as TGCAGTGCTTTCAGCGGGGTACACAATGAGCAGTTCTTC. Protein product: CSAFSGVHNEQFF.

Worth noting for this clonotype: A much more abundant neighbour one base away suggests this may be a read error. The chain joins TRBV7-2 to TRBJ1-2, with D perhaps matching TRBD1 (5 bases). This CDR3 is 12 amino acids long. Trimming removed 5 bases at V and 9 bases at J, with 13 bases between. Germline values: CDR1 SGHTA, CDR2 FQGNSA. CDR3 amino acids: CTSSPNGGSYTF. The CDR3, as DNA: TGTACCAGCAGCCCGAACGGGGGGAGCTACACCTTC.

This clonotype was observed at least ten times. The rearrangement links TRBV7-2 to TRBJ1-5; D possibly corresponds to TRBD1 (5 bases). This CDR3 is 14 amino acids long. Per the germline V gene, CDR1 is SGHTA and CDR2 is FQGNSA. Trimming removed 5 bases at V and 4 bases at J, with 12 bases between. The CDR3: CASSHRGRNQPQHF. In DNA form, the CDR3 reads TGTGCCAGCAGCCACCGGGGCCGTAATCAGCCCCAGCATTTT.

This clonotype was seen many times. The genes are TRBV18 and TRBJ1-1; TRBD1 is a possible D gene (5 bases). V lost 6 bases and J 1 base, leaving 15 bases between the germline ends. The CDR3 spans 15 residues. Looked up from germline, CDR1 is KGHSH and CDR2 is LQKENI. CDR3 protein: CASSPSGTKNTEAFF. CDR3 nucleotide sequence: TGTGCCAGCTCGCCCTCTGGGACGAAGAACACTGAAGCTTTCTTT.

This clonotype was detected many times. The chain links TRBV3-1 to TRBJ2-7; 11 bases align to TRBD2. The junction had 3 bases not matched to a gene; V was cut back by 5 bases and J by 3 bases. The germline gives CDR1 LGHDT, CDR2 YNNKEL (reference sequence). The CDR3 consists of 14 residues. The CDR3 spells CASSTSGSGYEQYF. The CDR3 region has the DNA TGTGCCAGCAGCACTAGCGGGAGTGGCTACGAGCAGTACTTC.

This clonotype was detected ten times or more. The junction and the germline gene differ at one end; a read error may be behind it. The CDR3 loop reads CASSLEDGASGKTIYF. CDR3 sequence (DNA): TGCGCCAGCAGCTTAGAGGACGGGGCATCTGGAAAAACCATATATTTT. The chain employs TRBV5-1 and TRBJ1-3; tentative D call: TRBD1 (5 bases). This CDR3 is 16 amino acids long. Germline loops: CDR1 SGHRS, CDR2 YFSETQ.

As concerns this clonotype: At one of its ends the junction is not consistent with the germline gene, which may arise from a read error. The chain recombines TRBV7-6 with TRBJ1-5; tentatively, D is TRBD1 (5 bases). CDR1 SGHVS and CDR2 FNYEAQ come from the germline V gene. CDR3 length: 13 amino acids. CDR3 sequence reads: CASSPGKGQPQNF. DNA of the CDR3: TGTGCCAGCAGCCCAGGGAAGGGTCAGCCCCAGAATTTT.

In this sample, this clonotype turned up a few times. This clone may be a read error of a much larger clone one base away. The V and J genes are TRBV7-9 and TRBJ2-4, with D maybe TRBD1 (6 bases). Germline CDR1 SEHNR, CDR2 FQNEAQ (reference sequence). Trimming shortened V by 5 bases and J by 11 bases, and 13 bases separated the two germline ends. The CDR3 totals 12 residues. The CDR3 region has the DNA TGTGCCAGCAGCCGTACCAGGGGCGTTCAGTACTTC. It codes for CASSRTRGVQYF. Together with reference TRBV7-9 and TRBJ2-4, the CDR3 gives the full variable domain: DTGVSQNPRHKITKRGQNVTFRCDPISEHNRLYWYRQTLGQGPEFLTYFQNEAQLEKSRLLSDRFSAERPKGSFSTLEIQRTEQGDSAMYLCASSRTRGVQYFGAGTRLSVL.

This clonotype was observed at least ten times. This CDR3 is CASSLEELATTRNEQFF. The CDR3 DNA is TGCGCCAGCAGCTTGGAAGAGTTAGCTACTACTAGAAATGAGCAGTTCTTC. This rearrangement joins TRBV5-1 to TRBJ2-1; D is perhaps TRBD2 (5 bases). Germline V CDR1 and CDR2: SGHRS, YFSETQ. V was cut by 0 bases and J by 7 bases, with 20 bases left in between. CDR3 length: 17 amino acids.

This clonotype has ten or more counts. The CDR3 coding sequence is TGCAGCGTCGGAGGGGCAGCTAACTATGGCTACACCTTC. Residues: CSVGGAANYGYTF. The V call is TRBV29-1, the J call TRBJ1-2; maybe TRBD1 (5 bases). The length of the CDR3 is 13 residues. The germline gives CDR1 SQVTM, CDR2 ANQGSEA. Trimming pared 6 bases from V and 0 bases from J, leaving 11 bases between. The full variable domain, with the rest looked up from reference TRBV29-1 and TRBJ1-2, is SAVISQKPSRDICQRGTSLTIQCQVDSQVTMMFWYRQQPGQSLTLIATANQGSEATYESGFVIDKFPISRPNLTFSTLTVSNMSPEDSSIYLCSVGGAANYGYTFGSGTRLTVV.